The sequence of this T cell receptor (beta chain) was determined in a study of metastatic and nonmetastatic thyroid tumors. As for the study in general: A comparison of repertoires was made across blood and tumor or nodule tissue from malignant and benign thyroid patients.

Thyroid surgery took place with no prior treatment in any patient. General study results and limits: Malignant thyroid tumors reportedly had TCR beta diversity that was significantly higher than in benign nodules, in blood and tumor.

How the authors handled the data: Building a distant-metastasis classifier for papillary thyroid cancer drew on CDR3 differences across clinicopathological groups. TCRdb re-clonotyped the PCR reads via MiXCR. What appears here as the V and J calls and clone size reflects TCRdb's work, not the paper's. This table has some 45,000 clones, around 15% appearing once. A word on this clone: Its matching antigen is unknown.

The CDR3 runs 12 residues. V lost 0 bases to trimming and J lost 9 bases, with 5 bases between them. CDR1 SGHTA and CDR2 FQGTGA come from the germline V gene. The V gene is TRBV7-3, the J gene TRBJ2-2, with D perhaps matching TRBD1 (5 bases). This receptor was taken from a female donor with papillary thyroid cancer or a benign thyroid nodule (not recorded which). Some clones in this sample may be carry-over from other donors' samples. Material: blood. CDR3 nucleotide sequence: TGTGCCAGCAGCTTAACGGGGCGGGAGCTGTTTTTT. Translation: CASSLTGRELFF.